This T cell receptor beta chain was captured in a study of blood T cell repertoires in COVID-19. Looking at the study overall: T cells, B-cell-depleted T cells, or PBMCs supplied cDNA or gDNA.

The CDR3 is 14 residues long. After removal of 5 bases from V and 6 bases from J, the junction contained 7 bases not matched to a gene. Looked up from germline, CDR1 is MNHEY and CDR2 is SMNVEV (reference sequence). TCRdb's copy holds only in-frame clones and misses some; the assay was immunoSEQ multiplex PCR. The table includes around 150,000 clones, less than 90% detected once. V usage is TRBV27 and J usage is TRBJ2-7; 10 bases agree with TRBD2. The sequence came from a human donor with COVID-19, enrolled during active disease. The donor label of this sample is uncertain. Sequencing used peripheral blood. DNA of the CDR3: TGTGCCAGCAGTACGCTAGCGGGAGCCAGCGAGCAGTACTTC. Translation gives CASSTLAGASEQYF.